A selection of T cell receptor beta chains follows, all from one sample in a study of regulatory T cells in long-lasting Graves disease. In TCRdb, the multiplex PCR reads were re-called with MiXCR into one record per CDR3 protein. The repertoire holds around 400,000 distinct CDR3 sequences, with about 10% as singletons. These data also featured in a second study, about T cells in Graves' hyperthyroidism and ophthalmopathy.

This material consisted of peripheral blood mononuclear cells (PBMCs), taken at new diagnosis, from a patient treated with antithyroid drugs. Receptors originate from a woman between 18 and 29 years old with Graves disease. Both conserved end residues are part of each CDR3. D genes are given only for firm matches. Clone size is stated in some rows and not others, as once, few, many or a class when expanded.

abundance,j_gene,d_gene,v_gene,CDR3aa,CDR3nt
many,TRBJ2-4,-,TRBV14,CASSRDRRAKNIQYF,TGTGCCAGCAGCCGCGACCGCCGGGCCAAAAACATTCAGTACTTC
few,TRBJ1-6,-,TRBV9,CASSVEPPITLHF,TGTGCCAGCAGCGTAGAACCCCCGATCACCCTCCACTTT
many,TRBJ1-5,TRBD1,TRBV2,CASRKSTGGNQPQHF,TGTGCCAGCAGGAAAAGTACAGGGGGCAATCAGCCCCAGCATTTT
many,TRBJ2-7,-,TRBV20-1,CSAPGDSYEQYF,TGCAGTGCTCCGGGGGACTCCTACGAGCAGTACTTC
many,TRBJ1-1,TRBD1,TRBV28,CASSVAGTGVGNTEAFF,TGTGCCAGCAGTGTTGCCGGGACAGGGGTAGGGAACACTGAAGCTTTCTTT
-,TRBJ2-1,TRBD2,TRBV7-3,CASSFSGTSGYNEQFF,TGTGCCAGCAGCTTCTCCGGGACTAGCGGTTACAATGAGCAGTTCTTC
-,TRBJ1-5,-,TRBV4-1,CASSQPQEYSNQPQHF,TGCGCCAGCAGCCAACCCCAGGAGTATAGCAATCAGCCCCAGCATTTT
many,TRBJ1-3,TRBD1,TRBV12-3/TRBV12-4,CASSFISGRGDGNTIYF,TGTGCCAGCAGTTTCATCAGTGGCAGGGGGGACGGAAACACCATATATTTT
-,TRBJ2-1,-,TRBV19,CASSPQGREKAHEQFF,TGTGCCAGTAGTCCCCAAGGGCGGGAAAAGGCCCATGAGCAGTTCTTC
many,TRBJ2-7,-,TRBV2,CASSGGVYEQYF,TGTGCCAGCAGTGGTGGGGTTTACGAGCAGTACTTC
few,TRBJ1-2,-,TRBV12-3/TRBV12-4,CASSFAYTNYGYTF,TGTGCCAGCAGTTTTGCGTACACTAACTATGGCTACACCTTC
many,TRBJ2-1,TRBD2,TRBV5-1,CASSFPTSGSRNEQFF,TGCGCCAGCAGCTTCCCAACTAGCGGGAGTCGGAATGAGCAGTTCTTC
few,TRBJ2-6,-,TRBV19,CASSRTVNSGANVLTF,TGTGCCAGTAGTCGGACAGTAAACTCTGGGGCCAACGTCCTGACTTTC
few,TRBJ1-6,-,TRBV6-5,CASSYALKGSYNSPLHF,TGTGCCAGCAGTTACGCCCTCAAGGGGTCTTATAATTCACCCCTCCACTTT
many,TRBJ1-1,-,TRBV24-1,CATRDVGDTEAFF,TGTGCCACCCGAGATGTAGGGGACACTGAAGCTTTCTTT
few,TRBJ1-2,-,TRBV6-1,CASTRGYYGYTF,TGTGCCAGCACACGAGGGTACTATGGCTACACCTTC
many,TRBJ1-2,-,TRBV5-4,CASSLGGGSAHYGYTF,TGTGCCAGCAGCTTGGGCGGGGGTTCGGCCCACTATGGCTACACCTTC
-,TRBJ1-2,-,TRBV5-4,CASSLGPSGHPYGYTF,TGTGCCAGCAGCTTGGGTCCATCAGGGCATCCCTATGGCTACACCTTC
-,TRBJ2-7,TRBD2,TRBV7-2,CASSFPGTRTTYEQYF,TGTGCCAGCAGCTTCCCCGGGACTAGGACAACCTACGAGCAGTACTTC
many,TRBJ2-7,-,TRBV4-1,CASSQGFGEQYF,TGCGCCAGCAGCCAAGGCTTCGGCGAGCAGTACTTC
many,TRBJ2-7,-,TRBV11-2,CASSLSGFSYEQYF,TGTGCCAGCAGCTTATCCGGCTTCTCCTACGAGCAGTACTTC
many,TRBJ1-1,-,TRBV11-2,CASSDFTGLVTEAFF,TGTGCCAGCTCCGATTTTACAGGGTTGGTCACTGAAGCTTTCTTT
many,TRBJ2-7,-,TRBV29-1,CSVIPPYEQYF,TGCAGCGTTATTCCCCCCTACGAGCAGTACTTC
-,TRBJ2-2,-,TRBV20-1,CSAVGTRNTGELFF,TGCAGTGCCGTCGGTACTAGGAACACCGGGGAGCTGTTTTTT
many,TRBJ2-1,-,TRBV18,CASSGAPSSYNEQFF,TGTGCCAGCTCAGGGGCCCCGAGCTCCTACAATGAGCAGTTCTTC
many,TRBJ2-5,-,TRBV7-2,CASSPGVEETQYF,TGTGCCAGCAGCCCTGGAGTGGAAGAGACCCAGTACTTC
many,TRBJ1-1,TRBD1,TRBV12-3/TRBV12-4,CASTSIGQGSEAFF,TGTGCCAGCACCAGCATCGGACAGGGGAGTGAAGCTTTCTTT
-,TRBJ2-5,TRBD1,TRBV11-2,CASSPPGQGAGRETQYF,TGTGCCAGCAGCCCCCCGGGACAGGGGGCTGGGAGAGAGACCCAGTACTTC
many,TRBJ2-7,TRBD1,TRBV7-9,CASSPWTGLTYEQYF,TGTGCCAGCAGCCCATGGACAGGGCTTACCTACGAGCAGTACTTC
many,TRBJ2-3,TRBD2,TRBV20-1,CSARWLAGHTDTQYF,TGCAGTGCTAGATGGCTAGCGGGACACACAGATACGCAGTATTTT
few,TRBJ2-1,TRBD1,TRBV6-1,CASSGTGGTYNEQFF,TGTGCCAGCAGTGGGACAGGGGGTACCTACAATGAGCAGTTCTTC
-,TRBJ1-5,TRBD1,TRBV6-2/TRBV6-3,CASSRQGDSNQPQHF,TGTGCCAGCAGTCGACAGGGTGACAGCAATCAGCCCCAGCATTTT
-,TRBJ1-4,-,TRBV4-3,CASSQERGASEKLFF,TGCGCCAGCAGCCAAGAACGGGGGGCGAGTGAAAAACTGTTTTTT
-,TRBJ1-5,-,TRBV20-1,CSAQGNDQPQHF,TGCAGTGCTCAGGGTAATGATCAGCCCCAGCATTTT
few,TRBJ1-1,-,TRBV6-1,CASSEAHPSAEAFF,TGTGCCAGCAGTGAAGCACACCCCTCTGCTGAAGCTTTCTTT
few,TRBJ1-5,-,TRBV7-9,CASSLGGVGNQPQHF,TGTGCCAGCAGCTTAGGGGGGGTTGGCAATCAGCCCCAGCATTTT
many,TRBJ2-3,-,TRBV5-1,CASRREYGTDTQYF,TGTGCCAGCAGACGGGAATACGGCACAGATACGCAGTATTTT
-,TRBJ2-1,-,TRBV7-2,CASSSYRRPSYNEQFF,TGTGCCAGCAGCTCATACCGACGGCCAAGCTACAATGAGCAGTTCTTC
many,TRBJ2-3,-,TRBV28,CASSPPPQGSTDTQYF,TGTGCCAGCAGTCCGCCCCCTCAGGGGAGCACAGATACGCAGTATTTT
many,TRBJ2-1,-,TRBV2,CASSAQRRNEQFF,TGTGCCAGCAGCGCACAACGGCGGAATGAGCAGTTCTTC
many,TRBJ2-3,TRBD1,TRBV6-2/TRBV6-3,CASTSTGPTDTQYF,TGTGCCAGCACTTCGACAGGGCCCACAGATACGCAGTATTTT
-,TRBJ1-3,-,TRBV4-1,CASSLRQESSGNTIYF,TGCGCCAGCAGCCTAAGACAGGAGAGCTCTGGAAACACCATATATTTT
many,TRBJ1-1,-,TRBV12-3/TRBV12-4,CASRGTEAFF,TGTGCCAGCAGGGGGACTGAAGCTTTCTTT
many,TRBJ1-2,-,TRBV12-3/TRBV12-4,CASSPGKRGYGYTF,TGTGCCAGCAGTCCTGGAAAGCGTGGCTATGGCTACACCTTC
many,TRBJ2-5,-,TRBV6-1,CASCRRGRREETQYF,TGTGCCAGCTGTCGACGGGGGAGGAGGGAAGAGACCCAGTACTTC
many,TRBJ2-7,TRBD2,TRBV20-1,CSARSRTSSYEQYF,TGCAGTGCTAGAAGTCGGACTAGCAGCTACGAGCAGTACTTC
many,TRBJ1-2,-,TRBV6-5,CASSYDGLYGYTF,TGTGCCAGCAGTTATGACGGACTATATGGCTACACCTTC
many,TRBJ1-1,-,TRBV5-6,CASSLVSSLQWARNTEAFF,TGTGCCAGCAGCTTGGTTTCCAGTCTTCAGTGGGCCAGAAACACTGAAGCTTTCTTT
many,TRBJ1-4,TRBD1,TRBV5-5,CASTSRTGDEKLFF,TGTGCCAGCACCTCAAGGACAGGGGATGAAAAACTGTTTTTT